This T cell receptor (beta chain) was identified during a study of blood T cell repertoires in COVID-19. Looking at the study overall: Whether acute or convalescent, the COVID-19 samples came from the United States, Italy and Spain.

Cohorts were assigned according to the clinical history that participants reported. With V trimmed by 3 bases and J by 5 bases, 2 bases remained unmatched. The CDR3 is 14 residues long. Germline V lookup: CDR1 KGHSH, CDR2 LQKENI. Only in-frame clones appear in the TCRdb table, and some are missing; sequencing was by immunoSEQ multiplex PCR. The sample lists under 300,000 clones; roughly 88% were seen once. V is TRBV18 and J is TRBJ2-4, with 9 nucleotides matching TRBD1. Sequenced: PBMCs or T cells enriched from blood (not recorded which). The receptor was isolated from a woman aged 35 to 49 with acute COVID-19. CDR3 DNA: TGTGCCAGCTCACCGGGGACAGGGCAAAACATTCAGTACTTC. Amino acids: CASSPGTGQNIQYF.